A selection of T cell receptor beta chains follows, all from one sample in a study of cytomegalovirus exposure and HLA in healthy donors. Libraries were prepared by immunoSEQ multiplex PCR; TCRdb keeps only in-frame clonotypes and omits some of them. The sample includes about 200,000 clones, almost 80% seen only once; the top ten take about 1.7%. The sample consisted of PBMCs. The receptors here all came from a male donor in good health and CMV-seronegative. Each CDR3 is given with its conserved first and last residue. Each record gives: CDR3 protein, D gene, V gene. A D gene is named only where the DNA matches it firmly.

CDR3: CASSVGTGVYNEQFF
D: TRBD1
V: TRBV9

CDR3: CASSVGGGGYGYTF
D: -
V: TRBV9

CDR3: CASSIASGAPYEQYF
D: -
V: TRBV19

CDR3: CASSFVGGSYEQYF
D: -
V: TRBV28

CDR3: CASSPSPGFEQYF
D: -
V: TRBV28

CDR3: CASSFDSNSPLHF
D: -
V: TRBV5-1

CDR3: CASSPLRDRVTEAFF
D: TRBD1
V: TRBV27

CDR3: CASSSGQPYGYTF
D: -
V: TRBV6-5

CDR3: CASSYWAKENTEAFF
D: -
V: TRBV6-5

CDR3: CASSYTNTDTQYF
D: -
V: TRBV6-5

CDR3: CASSFDRAREQFF
D: TRBD1
V: TRBV7-2

CDR3: CASSSRTGATGTEAFF
D: TRBD1
V: TRBV27

CDR3: CASSLLDSDQETQYF
D: -
V: TRBV18

CDR3: CASSTPTGTTNTGELFF
D: -
V: TRBV2

CDR3: CASSEVDIGGYEQYF
D: -
V: TRBV2

CDR3: CASRRGDRGGNQPQHF
D: TRBD1
V: TRBV2

CDR3: CASTGSQETQYF
D: -
V: TRBV30

CDR3: CASSFITEGDRNYGYTF
D: -
V: TRBV7-2

CDR3: CASSDGQGGKNIQYF
D: TRBD1
V: TRBV6-4

CDR3: CASSFKGAIGYTF
D: TRBD1
V: TRBV5-4

CDR3: CASSERRGAEKLFF
D: -
V: TRBV6-1

CDR3: CSVGEGAKDEQYF
D: -
V: TRBV29-1

CDR3: CASSLLVGTGTLREQYF
D: TRBD1
V: TRBV27

CDR3: CASSFGLADPYNEQFF
D: TRBD2
V: TRBV6-6